The 4 T cell receptor beta chains below were found in one sample sequenced in a study of cytomegalovirus exposure and HLA in healthy donors. 13 Jbeta primers and 60 Vbeta primers were used for the PCR. Using immunoSEQ multiplex PCR, the repertoire was profiled, and TCRdb retains in-frame clones only, with some absent. The sample table sets out around 33,000 clones. The sample was PBMCs. These receptor sequences come from a man aged 35 to 55 in good health and CMV-seronegative.

The chain is built from TRBV4-2 and TRBJ1-3; maybe TRBD1 (6 bases). The germline V gene encodes CDR1 LGHNA and CDR2 YNFKEQ. V was shortened by 3 bases and J by 0 bases, with 15 bases between the two germline ends. The CDR3 length is 17 residues. The chain's CDR3 is CASSHYSEGGSGNTIYF. CDR3 nucleotide sequence: TGTGCCAGCAGCCACTACTCGGAAGGGGGCTCTGGAAACACCATATATTTT.

The gene calls are TRBV9 and TRBJ2-2; 10 nucleotides agree with TRBD2. The ends lost 0 bases at V and 0 bases at J; junction bases unmatched: 5. The CDR3 has 18 amino acids. Germline V gene data show CDR1 as SGDLS and CDR2 as YYNGEE. The CDR3 region has the DNA TGTGCCAGCAGCGTAGCCCCGGGACTAGCGACGAACACCGGGGAGCTGTTTTTT. Translating gives CASSVAPGLATNTGELFF.

This sequence joins TRBV7-9 and TRBJ1-2; D not resolved. From germline, CDR1 is SEHNR and CDR2 FQNEAQ (reference sequence). The V and J ends lost 4 bases and 4 bases respectively, with 16 bases between them. The CDR3 runs to 15 residues. The CDR3, as DNA: TGTGCCAGCAGCTCCCTGTATGGGCAGGTCTATGGCTACACCTTC. Translating gives CASSSLYGQVYGYTF. Full variable domain (rest looked up from reference TRBV7-9 and TRBJ1-2): DTGVSQNPRHKITKRGQNVTFRCDPISEHNRLYWYRQTLGQGPEFLTYFQNEAQLEKSRLLSDRFSAERPKGSFSTLEIQRTEQGDSAMYLCASSSLYGQVYGYTFGSGTRLTVV.

Concerning this clone: The sample carries other DNA sequences with the same CDR3. The chain couples TRBV4-2 to TRBJ2-7; 10 nucleotides agree with TRBD2. The junction had 2 bases not matched to a gene; V was cut back by 1 base and J by 2 bases. Germline assignment: CDR1 LGHNA and CDR2 YNFKEQ. This CDR3 is 15 amino acids long. The DNA of the CDR3 is TGTGCCAGCAGCCAAGGGACTAGCGGCGCCTACGAGCAGTACTTC. Its translation is CASSQGTSGAYEQYF.